This is a list of T cell receptor beta chains from one sample in a study of human T cells and chemical hapten exposure. MiXCR, run by TCRdb on the RACE reads, gives a single entry per CDR3 protein. The table records around 45,000 distinct CDR3 sequences, 3.5% to 4.5% of them present only once. Sequenced input: whole blood. The receptors were gathered from a human donor in good health. Some clones in this sample may be carry-over from other donors' samples. CDR3s include the opening cysteine and the closing phenylalanine or tryptophan. A D gene is named only where the DNA matches it firmly. Rows may omit the clone size; those that give it use once, few, many or a size class.

D gene,J gene,clone size,V gene,CDR3 protein,CDR3 DNA
TRBD2,TRBJ2-3,few,TRBV12-3/TRBV12-4,CASLRTSGVTDTQYF,TGTGCCAGTCTCCGAACTAGCGGAGTAACAGATACGCAGTATTTT
TRBD2,TRBJ2-3,many,TRBV7-3,CASSLRAGGLSEDTQYF,TGTGCCAGCAGCTTAAGAGCGGGAGGATTGAGTGAAGATACGCAGTATTTT
-,TRBJ2-1,many,TRBV6-5,CASSYSGSPRNEQFF,TGTGCCAGCAGTTACTCTGGCTCTCCGAGGAATGAGCAGTTCTTC
-,TRBJ1-1,many,TRBV12-3/TRBV12-4,CASSLVAGGDTEAFF,TGTGCCAGCAGTTTAGTAGCTGGGGGAGACACTGAAGCTTTCTTT
-,TRBJ1-2,few,TRBV4-1,CASSQERADSLYGYTF,TGCGCCAGCAGCCAAGAACGTGCGGACAGTCTATATGGCTACACCTTC
-,TRBJ2-7,many,TRBV6-6,CASSYRQGYEQYF,TGTGCCAGCAGTTACCGCCAGGGTTACGAGCAGTACTTC
-,TRBJ2-5,many,TRBV24-1,CATSSTEWETQYF,TGTGCCACCAGTTCGACGGAGTGGGAGACCCAGTACTTC
TRBD1,TRBJ1-2,-,TRBV29-1,CSVGGTGASYGYTF,TGCAGCGTTGGGGGGACAGGTGCCTCTTATGGCTACACCTTC
TRBD2,TRBJ2-1,few,TRBV27,CASSSYSGKHNEQFF,TGTGCCAGCAGTTCCTATAGCGGGAAACACAATGAGCAGTTCTTC
-,TRBJ1-1,-,TRBV7-9,CASNHRGVEAFF,TGTGCCAGCAATCACCGGGGCGTTGAAGCTTTCTTT
-,TRBJ2-7,few,TRBV28,CASSLFYRGPKKVEQYF,TGTGCCAGCAGTTTATTTTACCGGGGACCAAAAAAGGTCGAGCAGTACTTC
-,TRBJ1-4,many,TRBV5-4,CASSLDSRGNEKLFF,TGTGCCAGCAGCTTGGACTCCCGCGGTAATGAAAAACTGTTTTTT
-,TRBJ1-1,many,TRBV5-8,CASSLAGEIDMNTEAFF,TGTGCCAGCAGCTTGGCCGGGGAGATAGACATGAACACTGAAGCTTTCTTT
-,TRBJ2-7,many,TRBV28,CATSVGAANEQYF,TGTGCCACTTCGGTTGGGGCCGCCAACGAGCAGTACTTC
TRBD1,TRBJ2-7,many,TRBV2,CASTRDRAYEQYF,TGTGCCAGCACGCGGGACAGGGCCTACGAGCAGTACTTC
-,TRBJ2-7,few,TRBV24-1,CATSDRGFYEQYF,TGTGCCACCAGTGACCGGGGGTTCTACGAGCAGTACTTC
-,TRBJ1-1,many,TRBV5-6,CASSLGWALITEAFF,TGTGCCAGCAGCTTAGGGTGGGCCTTGATCACTGAAGCTTTCTTT
TRBD1,TRBJ1-1,many,TRBV24-1,CATTQGGADTEAFF,TGTGCCACCACACAGGGGGGGGCCGACACTGAAGCTTTCTTT
-,TRBJ1-1,-,TRBV5-5,CASSFIREAEAFF,TGTGCCAGCAGCTTTATCCGAGAGGCTGAAGCTTTCTTT
-,TRBJ2-3,few,TRBV7-7,CASSLDPSIDTQYF,TGTGCTAGCAGCTTAGACCCTAGCATAGATACGCAGTATTTT
-,TRBJ1-5,many,TRBV11-2,CASSPRGYSNQPQHF,TGTGCCAGCAGCCCAAGGGGTTATAGCAATCAGCCCCAGCATTTT
TRBD2,TRBJ2-3,-,TRBV24-1,CATSDYLGTSGTDTQYF,TGTGCCACCAGTGATTATTTAGGGACTAGCGGGACAGATACGCAGTATTTT
-,TRBJ2-2,-,TRBV29-1,CRKVGDRQLPNNTGELFF,TGCAGGAAAGTTGGTGACAGACAGTTACCTAACAACACCGGGGAGCTGTTTTTT
-,TRBJ2-7,many,TRBV30,CAWSVRVGDPRGQYF,TGTGCCTGGAGTGTCAGGGTTGGGGACCCGAGGGGGCAGTACTTC
TRBD2,TRBJ2-7,many,TRBV9,CASSVEGGLVYEQYF,TGTGCCAGCAGCGTAGAGGGGGGACTAGTATACGAGCAGTACTTC
TRBD2,TRBJ2-1,many,TRBV18,CASSPALAGANNEQFF,TGTGCCAGCTCACCAGCGCTAGCGGGAGCCAACAATGAGCAGTTCTTC
TRBD2,TRBJ2-3,few,TRBV27,CASSPIPPGLPLTDTQYF,TGTGCCAGCAGCCCCATCCCGCCGGGACTACCCCTCACAGATACGCAGTATTTT
TRBD2,TRBJ2-5,many,TRBV28,CASSLPGLAGFETQYF,TGTGCCAGCAGTTTGCCCGGACTAGCGGGATTTGAGACCCAGTACTTC
-,TRBJ2-3,many,TRBV29-1,CSGLGSVSSTDTQYF,TGCAGCGGGCTGGGTAGCGTCTCTAGCACAGATACGCAGTATTTT
TRBD2,TRBJ2-5,many,TRBV7-3,CASSLGGRVQETQYF,TGTGCCAGCAGCTTAGGCGGGAGGGTCCAAGAGACCCAGTACTTC
TRBD2,TRBJ2-7,-,TRBV9,CASSSGTSGNEQYF,TGTGCCAGCAGCTCCGGGACTAGCGGGAACGAGCAGTACTTC
-,TRBJ1-1,few,TRBV7-8,CASSLASDGGTEAFF,TGTGCCAGCAGCTTAGCGTCCGACGGCGGCACTGAAGCTTTCTTT
TRBD2,TRBJ2-7,many,TRBV12-3/TRBV12-4,CASTWGTSGTYEQYF,TGTGCCAGCACCTGGGGGACTAGCGGTACCTACGAGCAGTACTTC
-,TRBJ2-1,many,TRBV5-1,CASSPNDNEQFF,TGCGCCAGCAGCCCCAACGACAATGAGCAGTTCTTC
TRBD1,TRBJ2-1,many,TRBV29-1,CSVERVAGGLRPGSYNEQFF,TGCAGCGTTGAAAGAGTCGCAGGGGGTCTCCGCCCGGGCTCCTACAATGAGCAGTTCTTC
-,TRBJ2-6,many,TRBV5-1,CASSSTSPSGANVLTF,TGCGCCAGCAGCTCTACCTCCCCCTCTGGGGCCAACGTCCTGACTTTC
-,TRBJ1-2,many,TRBV4-1,CASSQQGSYGYTF,TGCGCCAGCAGCCAGCAGGGATCCTATGGCTACACCTTC
-,TRBJ1-1,-,TRBV4-1,CASSQDRYRVNTEAFF,TGCGCCAGCAGCCAAGATCGATACAGAGTGAACACTGAAGCTTTCTTT
-,TRBJ1-6,many,TRBV2,CASSAQGSYNSPLHF,TGTGCCAGCAGTGCGCAGGGGTCTTATAATTCACCCCTCCACTTT
-,TRBJ2-1,many,TRBV25-1,CASSDDIFWNNEQFF,TGTGCCAGCAGCGATGACATCTTTTGGAACAATGAGCAGTTCTTC